This entry is about one T cell receptor (beta chain). The antigen is undetermined. This CDR3 spans 16 amino acids. The V end lost 1 base, the J end lost 0 bases, and 10 bases lay between the germline ends. CDR1 and CDR2 from the germline V gene are MGHRA and YSYEKL. The data stem from a study of T cell responses to AZD1222 COVID-19 vaccine. General study points: Donors, mostly white British, included more females; clonal diversity was possibly underestimated. None of the repertoires were sampled until the peak T cell response had passed. Targets within unmutated variant regions were reportedly found for nearly half of spike-specific TCRs. Baseline testing showed seropositivity in only a handful of AZD1222 recipients.

Clones were sequenced by immunoSEQ multiplex PCR, and TCRdb holds only the in-frame ones, with some missing. This table has about 130,000 clones, about 89% appearing once. This chain connects TRBV4-1 to TRBJ1-3; D ambiguous. The sequence came from an adult who received the AZD1222 COVID-19 vaccine. The material sequenced was peripheral blood, taken 28 days after the second AZD1222 dose. CDR3 bases: TGCGCCAGCAGCCAAGCGGGAGAGAGCTCTGGAAACACCATATATTTT. This translates into CASSQAGESSGNTIYF.